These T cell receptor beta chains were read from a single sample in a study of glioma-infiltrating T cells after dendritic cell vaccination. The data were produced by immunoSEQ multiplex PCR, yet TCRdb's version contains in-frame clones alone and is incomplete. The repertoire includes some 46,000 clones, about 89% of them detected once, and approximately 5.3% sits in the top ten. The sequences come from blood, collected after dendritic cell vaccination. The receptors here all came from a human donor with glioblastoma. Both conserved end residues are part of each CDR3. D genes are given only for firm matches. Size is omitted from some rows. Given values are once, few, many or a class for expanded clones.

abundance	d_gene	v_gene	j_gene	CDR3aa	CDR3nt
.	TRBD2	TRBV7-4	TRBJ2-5	CASSSTLAGEQETQYF	TGTGCCAGCAGTTCGACCCTAGCGGGAGAACAAGAGACCCAGTACTTC
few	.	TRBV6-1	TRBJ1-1	CASRYVREGIAFF	TGTGCCAGCAGGTACGTCAGGGAAGGTATCGCTTTCTTT
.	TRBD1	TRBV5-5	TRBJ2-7	CASKGGSLYEQYF	TGTGCCAGCAAAGGGGGCTCGCTCTACGAGCAGTACTTC
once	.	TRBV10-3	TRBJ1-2	CAISPANRELHGYTF	TGTGCCATCAGCCCCGCGAATCGGGAGTTGCATGGCTACACCTTC
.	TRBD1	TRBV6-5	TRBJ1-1	CASSQGGTEAFF	TGTGCCAGCAGTCAGGGGGGCACTGAAGCTTTCTTT
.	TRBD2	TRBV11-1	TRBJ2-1	CASSMTSGRSNEQFF	TGTGCCAGCAGCATGACTAGCGGGAGATCCAATGAGCAGTTCTTC
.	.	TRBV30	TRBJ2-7	CAGTGPRPYEQYF	TGTGCCGGAACAGGCCCCAGACCCTACGAGCAGTACTTC
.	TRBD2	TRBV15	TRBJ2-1	CATRPLGGRAGNEQFF	TGTGCCACCAGACCCCTAGGCGGGAGGGCCGGTAATGAGCAGTTCTTC
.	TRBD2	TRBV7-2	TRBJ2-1	CASSLLGLAGVFEQFF	TGTGCCAGCAGCTTACTCGGACTAGCGGGAGTGTTTGAGCAGTTCTTC
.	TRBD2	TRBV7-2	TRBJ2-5	CASSFSALALGETQYF	TGTGCCAGCAGCTTTTCCGCACTAGCGCTGGGGGAGACCCAGTACTTC
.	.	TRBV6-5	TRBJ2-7	CASKARVLYEQYF	TGTGCCAGCAAGGCTCGGGTTTTATACGAGCAGTACTTC
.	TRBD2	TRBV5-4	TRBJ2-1	CASSWREGTNEQFF	TGTGCCAGCAGCTGGCGGGAGGGCACTAATGAGCAGTTCTTC
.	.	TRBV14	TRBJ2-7	CASSPYRDSYEQYF	TGTGCCAGCAGCCCATACCGGGACTCCTACGAGCAGTACTTC
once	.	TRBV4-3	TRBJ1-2	CASSQVNAGFYGYTF	TGCGCCAGCAGCCAAGTTAATGCAGGTTTCTATGGCTACACCTTC
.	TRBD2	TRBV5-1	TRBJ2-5	CASSFSSRTSGSETQYF	TGCGCCAGCAGCTTTTCTTCCAGGACTAGCGGGAGCGAGACCCAGTACTTC
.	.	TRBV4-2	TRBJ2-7	CASSFSVYEQYF	TGTGCCAGCAGCTTCTCCGTCTACGAGCAGTACTTC